These 11 T cell receptor beta chains share one sample of origin, sequenced in a study of identifying expanded T cells in peripheral blood. Clones were read by immunoSEQ multiplex PCR, and TCRdb kept only the in-frame ones, dropping some. The table shows approximately 120,000 clones, with about nine tenths occurring only once. Sequenced material: blood. The receptors derive from a person aged 18 to 69 in good health.

This chain joins TRBV5-4 and TRBJ1-1; D may be TRBD1 (6 bases). The V gene's germline CDR1 is SGHNT and CDR2 YYREEE (reference sequence). Trimming cost V 2 bases and J 1 base, with 12 bases left between them. This CDR3 comprises 15 residues. CDR3 protein: CASSFPTGGNTEAFF. DNA for the CDR3: TGTGCCAGCAGCTTCCCGACAGGCGGGAACACTGAAGCTTTCTTT.

The rearrangement uses TRBV4-3 and TRBJ2-1, with D perhaps TRBD1 (6 bases). Germline V CDR1 and CDR2: LGHNA, YSLEER. V lost 0 bases and J 1 base, leaving 13 bases between the germline ends. The CDR3 runs 17 residues. This CDR3 is CASSQELAGVSYNEQFF. As DNA, the CDR3 is TGCGCCAGCAGCCAAGAGCTCGCAGGGGTGTCCTACAATGAGCAGTTCTTC.

V gene TRBV6-6 combines with J gene TRBJ2-7, with 14 bases aligning to TRBD2. The CDR3 is 16 residues long. V lost 5 bases and J lost 7; bases outside the gene matches: 10. Germline V CDR1 and CDR2: MNHNY, SVGAGI (reference sequence). CDR3 region: CASSHQGTSGSWEQYF. CDR3 nucleotide sequence: TGTGCCAGCAGTCACCAAGGGACTAGCGGGAGTTGGGAGCAGTACTTC.

This chain links TRBV7-9 with TRBJ2-6; 8 bases align to TRBD1. The CDR3 is made up of 19 amino acids. Germline lookup yields CDR1 SEHNR and CDR2 FQNEAQ (reference sequence). Trimming took 4 bases from V and 0 from J; bases not matched to a gene: 11. CDR3 amino acids: CASSSTRGTGFSGANVLTF. The CDR3 nucleotides read TGTGCCAGCAGCTCCACACGGGGGACAGGCTTCTCTGGGGCCAACGTCCTGACTTTC.

This clone was counted a few times. The chain combines TRBV19 with TRBJ1-5; maybe TRBD1 (5 bases). CDR3 length equals 15 residues. Trimming took off 2 bases at V and 3 bases at J, with 11 bases between the two ends. Germline CDR1 LNHDA, CDR2 SQIVND (reference sequence). CDR3 loop: CASSIQGWDNQPQHF. Here the CDR3 DNA reads TGTGCCAGTAGTATACAGGGTTGGGACAATCAGCCCCAGCATTTT. Full variable domain (remainder filled in from reference TRBV19 and TRBJ1-5): DGGITQSPKYLFRKEGQNVTLSCEQNLNHDAMYWYRQDPGQGLRLIYYSQIVNDFQKGDIAEGYSVSREKKESFPLTVTSAQKNPTAFYLCASSIQGWDNQPQHFGDGTRLSIL.

The CDR3 bases are TGTGCCAGCAGCCCTCCGGGACTAGGGTCGGGGGAGCAGTACTTC. This sequence encodes CASSPPGLGSGEQYF. The rearrangement joins TRBV7-9 to TRBJ2-7; 8 bases fit TRBD2. From germline, CDR1 is SEHNR and CDR2 FQNEAQ (reference sequence). Unmatched junction bases numbered 13, after V lost 5 bases and J lost 7 bases. This CDR3 has 15 residues. The entire variable domain, with the rest obtained from reference TRBV7-9 and TRBJ2-7, is as follows: DTGVSQNPRHKITKRGQNVTFRCDPISEHNRLYWYRQTLGQGPEFLTYFQNEAQLEKSRLLSDRFSAERPKGSFSTLEIQRTEQGDSAMYLCASSPPGLGSGEQYFGPGTRLTVT.

This clone appeared once. The V and J genes are TRBV11-2 and TRBJ1-4, with no clear D. Trimming removed 2 bases from V and 7 bases from J, with 14 bases in between. Germline CDR1 and CDR2: SGHAT and FQNNGV. The CDR3 length is 15 residues. For the CDR3, the DNA is TGTGCCAGCAGCTTACTGGACGGTTTTAGTGAAAAACTGTTTTTT. Translation: CASSLLDGFSEKLFF.

The V and J genes are TRBV5-4 and TRBJ2-7, with D possibly called TRBD1 or TRBD2 (5 bases each). Trimming shortened V by 2 bases and J by 2 bases, and 11 bases separated the two germline ends. Germline-derived CDR1 and CDR2 are SGHNT and YYREEE (reference sequence). The CDR3 is 14 amino acids. The CDR3 bases are TGTGCCAGCAGCTTAGATGGGGACGCCTACGAGCAGTACTTC. Encoded protein: CASSLDGDAYEQYF.

The chain links TRBV5-5 to TRBJ1-1; TRBD1 is a possible D gene (5 bases). V lost 0 bases and J lost 2, with 14 bases in between. This CDR3 has 16 amino acids. Germline V gene data show CDR1 as SGHKS and CDR2 as YYEKEE (reference sequence). The CDR3 sequence: CASSLEGLHDNTEAFF. CDR3 nucleotides: TGTGCCAGCAGCTTGGAGGGACTGCATGATAACACTGAAGCTTTCTTT.

The chain joins TRBV5-4 to TRBJ1-5; no clear D. The V end was cut by 4 bases, the J end by 1 base, with 9 bases between. This CDR3 is 14 amino acids long. The germline gives CDR1 SGHNT, CDR2 YYREEE (reference sequence). The DNA of the CDR3 is TGTGCCAGCAGCCTCGACGGAAGCAATCAGCCCCAGCATTTT. Its protein is CASSLDGSNQPQHF.

This chain links TRBV6-5 with TRBJ1-4; D unclear. The CDR3 is 15 amino acids. The germline gives CDR1 MNHEY, CDR2 SVGAGI. The V end was cut by 8 bases, the J end by 8 bases, with 21 bases between. The CDR3 protein is CASGKGESPREKLFF. The DNA of the CDR3 is TGTGCCAGCGGCAAGGGAGAAAGCCCACGGGAAAAACTGTTTTTT.